These 21 T cell receptor beta chains share one sample of origin, sequenced in a study of radiotherapy plus CTLA-4 blockade in lung cancer. Some clones are missing from TCRdb's copy, which holds only in-frame ones; the method was immunoSEQ multiplex PCR. The table records tens of thousands of clones, 60% to 80% of them present only once. This sample comprised peripheral blood, obtained from a patient treated with radiotherapy plus ipilimumab. Source of these receptors: a human donor with non-small cell lung cancer who had stable disease on radiotherapy plus ipilimumab.

With respect to this clone: In the same sample, other DNA sequences code for this CDR3. The chain recombines TRBV5-4 with TRBJ2-1; 8 nucleotides line up with TRBD2. Looked up from germline, CDR1 is SGHNT and CDR2 is YYREEE (reference sequence). The CDR3 covers 15 residues. After removal of 4 bases from V and 1 base from J, the junction contained 4 bases not matched to a gene. The CDR3 coding sequence is TGTGCCAGCAGCCGCAGCGGGGGTTCCTACAATGAGCAGTTCTTC. This codes for CASSRSGGSYNEQFF.

This clone has only a few counts. The chain recombines TRBV6-5 with TRBJ2-7, with TRBD2 identical over 9 bases. The ends lost 2 bases at V and 5 bases at J; junction bases unmatched: 4. This CDR3 is 14 amino acids long. Germline V CDR1 and CDR2: MNHEY, SVGAGI. The CDR3 DNA reads TGTGCCAGCAGTTACCGTAGCGGGGGAAACGAGCAGTACTTC. This encodes CASSYRSGGNEQYF.

Only a few counts were recorded for this clone. The chain uses TRBV5-4 and TRBJ1-2, with 9 nucleotides matching TRBD1. J gave up 8 bases and V 0 bases, and 8 bases lay outside the gene matches. The germline V gene has CDR1 SGHNT and CDR2 YYREEE (reference sequence). The CDR3 has 15 residues. CDR3 in DNA: TGTGCCAGCAGCTTGGTCGGGACAGGGCTTTCCGGCTACACCTTC. Its translation is CASSLVGTGLSGYTF.

The J gene is TRBJ1-2, the V gene TRBV12-5; 9 positions match TRBD1. Losses at the gene ends were 0 bases for V and 6 bases for J; bases not matched to a gene: 2. Looked up from germline, CDR1 is LGHNT and CDR2 is FRNRAP. This CDR3 contains 14 residues. Here the CDR3 DNA reads TGTGCTAGTGGTTTGGTACAGGGGGCAGATGGCTACACCTTC. Its protein is CASGLVQGADGYTF. The variable domain in full, with the rest retrieved from reference TRBV12-5 and TRBJ1-2, is DARVTQTPRHKVTEMGQEVTMRCQPILGHNTVFWYRQTMMQGLELLAYFRNRAPLDDSGMPKDRFSAEMPDATLATLKIQPSEPRDSAVYFCASGLVQGADGYTFGSGTRLTVV.

This clone occurred a few times. The J gene is TRBJ2-1, the V gene TRBV27, with 8 nucleotides matching TRBD2. The V gene's germline CDR1 is MNHEY and CDR2 SMNVEV (reference sequence). The CDR3 totals 18 residues. With V trimmed by 2 bases and J by 0 bases, 9 bases remained unmatched. Here the CDR3 reads CASSLDAAGASSYNEQFF. CDR3 coding DNA: TGTGCCAGCAGTTTAGATGCAGCGGGGGCCAGCTCCTACAATGAGCAGTTCTTC.

This clone is a singleton in its sample. The chain employs TRBV9 and TRBJ1-1; no firm D call. V was clipped by 0 bases and J by 6 bases, with 12 bases between them. The CDR3 covers 14 residues. Germline lookup yields CDR1 SGDLS and CDR2 YYNGEE. CDR3 protein: CASSVGASQAEAFF. Written as DNA, the CDR3 is TGTGCCAGCAGCGTAGGTGCCAGCCAGGCTGAAGCTTTCTTT.

This clone was seen more than once but under ten times. The chain uses TRBV9 and TRBJ2-7; D ambiguous. Germline CDR1 reads SGDLS; CDR2 reads YYNGEE. The V and J ends lost 3 bases and 0 bases respectively, with 10 bases between them. The CDR3 contains 14 residues. CDR3: CASSAGPNSYEQYF. CDR3 sequence (DNA): TGTGCCAGCAGCGCCGGTCCCAACTCCTACGAGCAGTACTTC.

The chain links TRBV9 to TRBJ2-2, with TRBD1 as a possible D gene (5 bases). The CDR3 contains 16 residues. V was pared by 0 bases and J by 4 bases, with 13 bases between. Looked up from germline, CDR1 is SGDLS and CDR2 is YYNGEE. CDR3 bases: TGTGCCAGCAGCGTAGAATGGGGCCGTACCACCGGGGAGCTGTTTTTT. It yields the protein CASSVEWGRTTGELFF.

This sequence joins TRBV7-2 and TRBJ1-2; tentatively, D is TRBD1 (5 bases). Germline V gene lookup returns CDR1 SGHTA and CDR2 FQGNSA. With 3 bases removed from V and 6 bases from J, the gap between germline ends came to 14 bases. CDR3 size: 14 residues. As DNA, the CDR3 is TGTGCCAGCAGCTTGAGGGGAGGGAGGGATGGCTACACCTTC. It specifies CASSLRGGRDGYTF.

This clone was detected once. The chain employs TRBV30 and TRBJ2-7, with 9 bases aligning to TRBD1. Germline V gene lookup returns CDR1 GTSNPN and CDR2 SVGIG (reference sequence). V was clipped by 3 bases and J by 3 bases; unmatched bases: 9. CDR3 length: 15 residues. Here the CDR3 reads CAWSPTGQGYYEQYF. In DNA form, the CDR3 reads TGTGCCTGGAGCCCTACGGGACAGGGTTACTACGAGCAGTACTTC.

This CDR3 is CASSPGGARGEQFF. CDR3 DNA: TGTGCCAGCAGTCCCGGGGGGGCCCGGGGGGAGCAGTTCTTC. The chain recombines TRBV7-3 with TRBJ2-1; 8 bases match TRBD2. The CDR3 has 14 amino acids. V shed 6 bases and J 10 bases; nucleotides not matched to a gene: 11. Germline CDR1 and CDR2: SGHTA and FQGTGA.

This clone has just one count. The chain recombines TRBV30 with TRBJ2-7, with D perhaps TRBD1 (5 bases). The germline V gene encodes CDR1 GTSNPN and CDR2 SVGIG (reference sequence). The V end lost 3 bases, the J end lost 7 bases, and 19 bases lay between the germline ends. There are 14 residues in the CDR3. The DNA for the CDR3 is TGTGCCTGGAGACTACAGGCTCTAAGGGCTGAGCAGTACTTC. Translated, it gives CAWRLQALRAEQYF. The full variable domain, completed using reference TRBV30 and TRBJ2-7, is SQTIHQWPATLVQPVGSPLSLECTVEGTSNPNLYWYRQAAGRGLQLLFYSVGIGQISSEVPQNLSASRPQDRQFILSSKKLLLSDSGFYLCAWRLQALRAEQYFGPGTRLTVT.

This rearrangement joins TRBV7-9 to TRBJ1-3; D gene uncertain. Trimming left V 5 bases short and J 0 bases short, with 5 bases between. CDR3 length equals 13 residues. Looked up from germline, CDR1 is SEHNR and CDR2 is FQNEAQ (reference sequence). The CDR3 sequence: CASSAYSGNTIYF. Here the CDR3 DNA reads TGTGCCAGCAGCGCCTACTCTGGAAACACCATATATTTT.

The gene calls are TRBV11-2 and TRBJ2-5; D gene ambiguous. With 8 bases removed from V and 5 bases from J, the gap between germline ends came to 9 bases. There are 11 residues in the CDR3. CDR1 SGHAT and CDR2 FQNNGV come from the germline V gene. The CDR3 DNA reads as TGTGCCAGCGGCCCCAGGGAGACCCAGTACTTC. Its protein is CASGPRETQYF.

This clone was detected a few times. The V and J genes are TRBV5-1 and TRBJ2-1; D remains ambiguous. V was clipped by 4 bases and J by 2 bases, with 13 bases between them. CDR3 length equals 15 residues. Germline CDR1 is SGHRS and CDR2 is YFSETQ. The DNA of the CDR3 is TGCGCCAGCAGCGATTCCGGAGCACCCTACAATGAGCAGTTCTTC. Translation: CASSDSGAPYNEQFF.

This chain links TRBV7-2 with TRBJ2-1; a weak D match, TRBD2 (5 bases). Looked up from germline, CDR1 is SGHTA and CDR2 is FQGNSA. V lost 4 bases and J lost 1, with 8 bases in between. CDR3 length: 14 amino acids. This CDR3 is CASSSPGSYNEQFF. CDR3 nucleotides: TGTGCCAGCAGCTCGCCGGGATCCTACAATGAGCAGTTCTTC. Complete variable domain (other parts from reference TRBV7-2 and TRBJ2-1): GAGVSQSPSNKVTEKGKDVELRCDPISGHTALYWYRQSLGQGLEFLIYFQGNSAPDKSGLPSDRFSAERTGGSVSTLTIQRTQQEDSAVYLCASSSPGSYNEQFFGPGTRLTVL.

This clone was counted once. This rearrangement joins TRBV6-5 to TRBJ1-6, with 7 bases that match TRBD1. V shed 5 bases and J 7 bases; nucleotides not matched to a gene: 8. This CDR3 region has 15 residues. From germline, CDR1 is MNHEY and CDR2 SVGAGI. The CDR3: CASSPKAGGNSPLHF. DNA of the CDR3: TGTGCCAGCAGTCCAAAGGCAGGGGGGAATTCACCCCTCCACTTT.

V and J are TRBV7-2 and TRBJ1-2; D is undetermined. CDR3 size: 14 residues. CDR1 SGHTA and CDR2 FQGNSA come from the germline V gene. Trimming removed 3 bases at V and 8 bases at J, with 16 bases between. The CDR3 DNA reads as TGTGCCAGCAGCTTTCAGAGCCAGGAGGACGGCTACACCTTC. It encodes CASSFQSQEDGYTF.

This chain joins TRBV27 and TRBJ1-1; no definite D call. The CDR3 has 13 amino acids. V lost 2 bases and J lost 2, with 6 bases in between. Germline-derived CDR1 and CDR2 are MNHEY and SMNVEV (reference sequence). The DNA for the CDR3 is TGTGCCAGCAGTTTAACGGTAAACACTGAAGCTTTCTTT. Its translation is CASSLTVNTEAFF.

A word on this clone: A read error may produce the germline difference seen at one junction end. V is TRBV30 and J is TRBJ1-5, with a tentative D call TRBD1 (6 bases). The CDR3 runs to 17 residues. From germline, CDR1 is GTSNPN and CDR2 SVGIG (reference sequence). The CDR3 DNA is TGTGCCGGGAGTGTAAGGGGGGGGCTGGGGGGCAATCAGCCCCAGCATTTT. This codes for CAGSVRGGLGGNQPQHF.

The chain joins TRBV18 to TRBJ1-2; perhaps TRBD1 as D (5 bases). V lost 6 bases and J 6 bases, leaving 17 bases between the germline ends. Germline V CDR1 and CDR2: KGHSH, LQKENI. The CDR3 consists of 14 residues. Here the CDR3 reads CASSLGLLRDGYTF. In nucleotides, the CDR3 is TGTGCCAGCTCGTTGGGACTCCTGCGAGATGGCTACACCTTC.